This T cell receptor beta chain was recorded in a study of blood T cell repertoires in COVID-19. Sequenced by immunoSEQ multiplex PCR; TCRdb stores in-frame clones only, minus some. This table has fewer than 650,000 clones, 85% to 90% appearing once. CDR3 size: 15 residues. V was clipped by 2 bases and J by 5 bases; unmatched bases: 8. Germline CDR1 KGHSH, CDR2 LQKENI. The TCR comes from a woman in her forties or fifties with COVID-19, enrolled during active disease. The V call is TRBV18, the J call TRBJ1-1; TRBD1 aligns across 7 bases. Input material: peripheral blood. CDR3 coding DNA: TGTGCCAGCTCACCAGTCGGGACAGTCCAAACTGAAGCTTTCTTT. Amino acids: CASSPVGTVQTEAFF.